This TCR beta chain was recorded in a study of long-term antiretroviral therapy in people with HIV. Study results and caveats: Researchers lacked any data on ART adherence, viral resistance or therapy changes. Specimen acquisition occurred between the mid-2000s and the late 2010s, potentially under older ART regimens.

This clone was seen more than once but under ten times. Antigen unknown. From each donor, at least one pre-ART PBMC sample and at least two post-ART PBMC samples were obtained. Before they underwent DNA extraction, samples held roughly 0.9-10 million cryopreserved PBMC. Survey level was the resolution at which the v3.0 immunoSEQ assay ran. The repertoire was sequenced with immunoSEQ multiplex PCR; TCRdb's copy has only in-frame clones and lacks some. In the table there are more than 11,000 clones, about three quarters of which are singletons. The sequence derives from a man in his forties or fifties with HIV. The starting material was unsorted PBMCs, obtained 1.3 years before starting antiretroviral therapy.

CDR3 amino acids: CASSSPDRGQYEQYF. In nucleotides, the CDR3 is TGTGCCAGCAGCTCCCCCGACAGGGGGCAGTACGAGCAGTACTTC. The rearrangement links TRBV7-6 to TRBJ2-7; 10 bases match TRBD1. Trimming took 4 bases from V and 4 from J; bases not matched to a gene: 7. This CDR3 region has 15 residues. Germline V CDR1 and CDR2: SGHVS, FNYEAQ.